The next 5 T cell receptor beta chains were all read from a single sample in a study of Ad26.COV2.S vaccination and SARS-CoV-2 variants. The treatment here: roughly 20 received Ad26.COV2.S at low or high dose, single or two shots; roughly five received placebo; per-sample allocation not given. At day 63 after the first vaccine or placebo injection, samples were drawn. Method: immunoSEQ multiplex PCR; TCRdb's copy keeps in-frame clones and lacks some. This sample yields approximately 300,000 clones, of which about 86% are seen a single time; around 1.9% belongs to the top ten. This sample comprised peripheral blood, obtained in a trial of Ad26.COV2.S vaccine versus placebo. These TCRs come from a person aged 18-60 years who received the Ad26.COV2.S COVID-19 vaccine or a placebo.

This clone was picked up a small number of times. Distinct nucleotide sequences in the sample also encode this CDR3. CDR3 in DNA: TGTGCCAGCTCACCACGACAGAACACCGGGGAGCTGTTTTTT. Translation: CASSPRQNTGELFF. The chain couples TRBV18 to TRBJ2-2, with D uncertain. The CDR3 totals 14 residues. V dropped 1 base and J dropped 1 base, with 4 bases sitting between them. Germline lookup yields CDR1 KGHSH and CDR2 LQKENI.

The chain employs TRBV27 and TRBJ1-2; TRBD1 matches at 9 bases. The length of the CDR3 is 16 residues. CDR1 and CDR2 from the germline V gene are MNHEY and SMNVEV (reference sequence). Losses at the gene ends were 2 bases for V and 3 bases for J; bases not matched to a gene: 7. The DNA of the CDR3 is TGTGCCAGCAGTTTAAGGGGACAGGGCCGGGACTATGGCTACACCTTC. Amino acid sequence: CASSLRGQGRDYGYTF.

The chain employs TRBV10-3 and TRBJ2-2, with D hard to call. CDR1 is ENHRY, CDR2 SYGVKD, per germline. The length of the CDR3 is 14 residues. V lost 0 bases and J lost 3, with 5 bases in between. CDR3: CAISESRDTGELFF. In nucleotides, the CDR3 is TGTGCCATCAGTGAGTCCCGGGACACCGGGGAGCTGTTTTTT.

The V call is TRBV7-9, the J call TRBJ2-5; TRBD2 might be the D (6 bases). This CDR3 has 16 residues. CDR1 SEHNR and CDR2 FQNEAQ come from the germline V gene (reference sequence). V dropped 1 base and J dropped 4 bases, with 16 bases sitting between them. Written as DNA, the CDR3 is TGTGCCAGCAGCTTAGTCGGCGGGGTCTATGGAGAGACCCAGTACTTC. Translated, it gives CASSLVGGVYGETQYF.

The chain is built from TRBV24-1 and TRBJ2-2, with 8 bases aligning to TRBD2. Unmatched junction bases numbered 5, after V lost 3 bases and J lost 6 bases. CDR1 and CDR2 from the germline V gene are KGHDR and SFDVKD. This CDR3 has 15 amino acids. The CDR3 DNA reads as TGTGCCACCAGTGATCCCCGGACTAGCCCCGGGGAGCTGTTTTTT. It codes for CATSDPRTSPGELFF.